This T cell receptor (beta chain) was obtained from a study of long-term antiretroviral therapy in people with HIV. Study-level results: Someone took the blood between about 2003 and 2017, maybe while older ART regimens were in use. Pre-ART clonal expansions dominated every time point's repertoire. HIV repertoires spanned narrower CDR3 length ranges than controls.

CDR1 and CDR2 from the germline V gene are SGHNT and YYREEE (reference sequence). The CDR3 loop spans 14 amino acids. V lost 2 bases and J 2 bases, leaving 10 bases between the germline ends. Assay version v3.0 of immunoSEQ was used, and it was run at survey level. Sequencing aimed at roughly 35,000-55,000 T-cell genomes per sample. Assay used: immunoSEQ multiplex PCR; TCRdb lists only in-frame clones, some missing. The profile shows 30,000 to 40,000 clones, around 83% of them singletons. Regarding this clone: Its antigen is still unknown.

The genes are TRBV5-4 and TRBJ1-1; D is perhaps TRBD1 (6 bases). Sequences were derived from unsorted PBMCs, sampled 1 year after starting antiretroviral therapy. The clonotype originates from a man younger than 35 with HIV. CDR3 in DNA: TGTGCCAGCAGCTTAGGACAGACCAACACTGAAGCTTTCTTT. Amino acid sequence: CASSLGQTNTEAFF.